This TCR beta chain appears in the sequencing data of a study of cytomegalovirus exposure and HLA in healthy donors. Overall study results and limits: Altogether, some 170 TCR beta chains were recorded as cytomegalovirus-associated. In vitro experiments confirmed that a few CMV-associated chains were specific for CMV antigens. When a later analysis was performed, an Asian-associated ancestry cluster reportedly had fewer N-insertions than the roughly 700-donor mean.

The V and J ends lost 5 bases and 6 bases, in that order; junction bases with no gene match: 9. This CDR3 is built from 15 residues. Per germline, CDR1 LNHDA and CDR2 SQIVND (reference sequence). PCR primers comprised 60 Vbeta and 13 Jbeta primers. Sequenced by immunoSEQ multiplex PCR; TCRdb stores in-frame clones only, minus some. The data contain 75,000 to 100,000 clones, about four fifths of them singletons. Donors in the study were healthy people who gave bone marrow. This clone was detected only once. What it recognizes is unknown. The sample was PBMCs. This TCR was sampled from a woman in her 70s in good health and CMV-seropositive. The rearrangement links TRBV19 to TRBJ2-5; 10 positions agree with TRBD1. Written as DNA, the CDR3 is TGTGCCAGTAGTCTGACAGGGGGCCTCTCAAAGACCCAGTACTTC. Its translation: CASSLTGGLSKTQYF.